The clone carrying this T cell receptor beta chain has more than one count but fewer than ten. The antigen is unknown. The sample belongs to a study of Graves' ophthalmopathy and Graves' hyperthyroidism. Findings of the study overall: It was with approximately 70% sensitivity and 72.22% specificity that the model predicted ophthalmopathy progression. The majority of expanded thyroid clonotypes above 0.001 frequency also occurred in blood.

For repertoire sequencing, the TCR beta CDR3 regions were amplified from RNA transcripts. Second-round multiplex PCR came after first-round RT-PCR with HTBI primers. From the multiplex PCR reads, TCRdb called clonotypes with MiXCR, one entry per CDR3 protein. The sample has 500,000 to 700,000 distinct CDR3 sequences; 39% are singletons. People with hyperthyroidism were aged 18 to 65 and newly diagnosed, under 2 months' duration. The TCR sequence derives from an adult man with Graves' hyperthyroidism. The sample consisted of peripheral blood or thyroid tissue (not recorded which).

CDR3 loop: CASSPTSGRSTDTQYF. In DNA, the CDR3 is TGTGCCAGCAGCCCCACTAGCGGGAGGAGCACAGATACGCAGTATTTT. The rearrangement joins TRBV12-3 or TRBV12-4 to TRBJ2-3; 12 bases fit TRBD2. The V segment lost 6 bases and the J segment 0 bases; nucleotides outside the gene matches: 4. This CDR3 spans 16 amino acids.